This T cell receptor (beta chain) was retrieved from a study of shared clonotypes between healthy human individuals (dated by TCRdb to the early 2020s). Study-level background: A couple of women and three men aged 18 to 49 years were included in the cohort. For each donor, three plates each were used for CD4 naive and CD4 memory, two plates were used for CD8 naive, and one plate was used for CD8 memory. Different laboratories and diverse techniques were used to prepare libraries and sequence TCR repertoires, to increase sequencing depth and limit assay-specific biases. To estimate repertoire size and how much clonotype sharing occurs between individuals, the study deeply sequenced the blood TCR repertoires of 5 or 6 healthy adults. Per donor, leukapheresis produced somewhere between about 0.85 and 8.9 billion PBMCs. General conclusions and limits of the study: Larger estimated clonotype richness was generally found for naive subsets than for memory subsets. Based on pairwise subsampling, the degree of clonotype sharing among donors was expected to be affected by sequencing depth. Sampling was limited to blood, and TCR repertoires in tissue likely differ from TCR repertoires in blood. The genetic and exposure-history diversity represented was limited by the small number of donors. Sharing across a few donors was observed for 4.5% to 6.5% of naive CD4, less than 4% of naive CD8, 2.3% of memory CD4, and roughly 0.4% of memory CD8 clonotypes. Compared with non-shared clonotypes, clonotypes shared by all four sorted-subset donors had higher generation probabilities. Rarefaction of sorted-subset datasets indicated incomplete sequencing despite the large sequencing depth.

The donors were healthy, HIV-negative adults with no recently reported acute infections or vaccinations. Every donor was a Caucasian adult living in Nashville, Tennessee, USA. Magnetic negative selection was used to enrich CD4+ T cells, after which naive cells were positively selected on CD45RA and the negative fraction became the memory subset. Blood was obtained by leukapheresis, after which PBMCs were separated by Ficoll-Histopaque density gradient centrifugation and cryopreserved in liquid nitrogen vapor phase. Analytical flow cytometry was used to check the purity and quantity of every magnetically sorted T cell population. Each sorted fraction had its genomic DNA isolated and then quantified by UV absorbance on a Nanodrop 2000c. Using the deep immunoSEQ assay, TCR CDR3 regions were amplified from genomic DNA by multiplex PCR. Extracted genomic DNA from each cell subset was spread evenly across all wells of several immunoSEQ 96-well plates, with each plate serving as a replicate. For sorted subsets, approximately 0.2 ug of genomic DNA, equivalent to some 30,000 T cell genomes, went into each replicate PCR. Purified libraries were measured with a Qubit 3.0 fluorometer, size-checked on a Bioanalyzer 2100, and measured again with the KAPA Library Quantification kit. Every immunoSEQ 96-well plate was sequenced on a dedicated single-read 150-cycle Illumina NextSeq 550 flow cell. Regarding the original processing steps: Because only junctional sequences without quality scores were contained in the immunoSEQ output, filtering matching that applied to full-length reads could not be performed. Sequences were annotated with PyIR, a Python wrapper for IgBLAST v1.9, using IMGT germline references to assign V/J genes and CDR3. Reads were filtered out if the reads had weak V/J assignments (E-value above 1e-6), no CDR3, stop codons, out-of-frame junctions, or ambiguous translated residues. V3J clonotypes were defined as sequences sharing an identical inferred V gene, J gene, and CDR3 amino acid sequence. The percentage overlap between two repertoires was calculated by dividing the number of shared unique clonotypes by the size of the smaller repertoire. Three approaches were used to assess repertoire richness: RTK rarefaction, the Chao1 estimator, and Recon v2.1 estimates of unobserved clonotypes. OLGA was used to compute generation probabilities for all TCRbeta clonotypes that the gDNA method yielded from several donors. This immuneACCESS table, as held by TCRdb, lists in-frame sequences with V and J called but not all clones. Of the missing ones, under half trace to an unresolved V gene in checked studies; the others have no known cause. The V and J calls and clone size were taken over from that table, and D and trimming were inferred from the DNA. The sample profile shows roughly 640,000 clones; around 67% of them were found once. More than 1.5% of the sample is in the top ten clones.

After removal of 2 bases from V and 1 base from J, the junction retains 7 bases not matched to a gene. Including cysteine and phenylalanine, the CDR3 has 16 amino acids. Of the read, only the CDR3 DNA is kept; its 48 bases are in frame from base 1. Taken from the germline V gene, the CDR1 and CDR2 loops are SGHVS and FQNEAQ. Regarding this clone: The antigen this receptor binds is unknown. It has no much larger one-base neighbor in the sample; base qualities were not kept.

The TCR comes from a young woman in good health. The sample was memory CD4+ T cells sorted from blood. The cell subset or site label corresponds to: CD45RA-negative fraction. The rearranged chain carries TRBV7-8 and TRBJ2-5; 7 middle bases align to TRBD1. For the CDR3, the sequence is CASSLSAGQAQETQYF. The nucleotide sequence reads TGTGCCAGCAGCTTATCGGCCGGACAGGCCCAAGAGACCCAGTACTTC.